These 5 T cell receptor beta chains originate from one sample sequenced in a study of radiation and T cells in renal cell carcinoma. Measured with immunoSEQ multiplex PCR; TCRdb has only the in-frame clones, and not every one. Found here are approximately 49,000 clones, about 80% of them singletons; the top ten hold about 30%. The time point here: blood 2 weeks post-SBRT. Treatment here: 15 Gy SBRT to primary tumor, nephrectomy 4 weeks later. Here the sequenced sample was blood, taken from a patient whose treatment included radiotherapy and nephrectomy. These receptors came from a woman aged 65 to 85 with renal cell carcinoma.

The CDR3 loop reads CASSLEGTRVTETQYF. The DNA for the CDR3 is TGCGCCAGCAGCTTGGAAGGGACTAGGGTTACAGAGACCCAGTACTTC. The chain couples TRBV5-1 to TRBJ2-5; 8 bases are a match to TRBD2. J was trimmed by 4 bases and V by 0 bases; bases with no gene match: 8. This CDR3 comprises 16 residues. The germline V gene encodes CDR1 SGHRS and CDR2 YFSETQ.

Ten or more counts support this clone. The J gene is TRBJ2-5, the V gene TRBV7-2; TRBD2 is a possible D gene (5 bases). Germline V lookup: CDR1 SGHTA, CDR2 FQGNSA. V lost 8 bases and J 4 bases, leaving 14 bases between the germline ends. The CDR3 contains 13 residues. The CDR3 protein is CASARELGETQYF. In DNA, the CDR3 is TGTGCCAGCGCGAGGGAACTAGGAGAGACCCAGTACTTC.

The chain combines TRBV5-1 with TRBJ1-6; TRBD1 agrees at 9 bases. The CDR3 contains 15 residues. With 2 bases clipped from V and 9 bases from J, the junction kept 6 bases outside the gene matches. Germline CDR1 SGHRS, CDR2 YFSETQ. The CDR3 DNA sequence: TGCGCCAGCAGCTTAACGGGACAGGGCATTTCACCCCTCCACTTT. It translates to CASSLTGQGISPLHF.

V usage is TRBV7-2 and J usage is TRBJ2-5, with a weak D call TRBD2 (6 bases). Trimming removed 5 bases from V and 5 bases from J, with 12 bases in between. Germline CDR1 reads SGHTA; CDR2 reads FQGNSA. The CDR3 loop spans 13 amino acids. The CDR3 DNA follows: TGTGCCAGCAGCCCACGGGCGGGGGAGACCCAGTACTTC. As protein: CASSPRAGETQYF.

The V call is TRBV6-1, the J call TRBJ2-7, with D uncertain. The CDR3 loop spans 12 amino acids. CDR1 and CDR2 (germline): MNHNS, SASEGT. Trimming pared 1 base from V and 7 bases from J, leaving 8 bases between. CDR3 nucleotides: TGTGCCAGCAGTGAAGGTAACTGGGAGCAGTACTTC. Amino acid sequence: CASSEGNWEQYF.